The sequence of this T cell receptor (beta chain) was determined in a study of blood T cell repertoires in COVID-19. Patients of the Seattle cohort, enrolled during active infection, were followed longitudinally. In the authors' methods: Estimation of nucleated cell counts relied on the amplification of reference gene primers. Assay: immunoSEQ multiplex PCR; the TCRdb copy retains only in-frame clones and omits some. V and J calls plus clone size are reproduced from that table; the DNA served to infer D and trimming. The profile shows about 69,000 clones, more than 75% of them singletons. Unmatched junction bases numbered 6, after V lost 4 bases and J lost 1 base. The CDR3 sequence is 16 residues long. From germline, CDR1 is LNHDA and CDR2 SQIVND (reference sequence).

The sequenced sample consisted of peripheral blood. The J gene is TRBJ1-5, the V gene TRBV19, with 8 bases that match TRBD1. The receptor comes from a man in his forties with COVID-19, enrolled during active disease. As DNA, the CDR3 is TGTGCCAGTAGTAGGACAGGGACCTCGAGCAATCAGCCCCAGCATTTT. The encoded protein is CASSRTGTSSNQPQHF.